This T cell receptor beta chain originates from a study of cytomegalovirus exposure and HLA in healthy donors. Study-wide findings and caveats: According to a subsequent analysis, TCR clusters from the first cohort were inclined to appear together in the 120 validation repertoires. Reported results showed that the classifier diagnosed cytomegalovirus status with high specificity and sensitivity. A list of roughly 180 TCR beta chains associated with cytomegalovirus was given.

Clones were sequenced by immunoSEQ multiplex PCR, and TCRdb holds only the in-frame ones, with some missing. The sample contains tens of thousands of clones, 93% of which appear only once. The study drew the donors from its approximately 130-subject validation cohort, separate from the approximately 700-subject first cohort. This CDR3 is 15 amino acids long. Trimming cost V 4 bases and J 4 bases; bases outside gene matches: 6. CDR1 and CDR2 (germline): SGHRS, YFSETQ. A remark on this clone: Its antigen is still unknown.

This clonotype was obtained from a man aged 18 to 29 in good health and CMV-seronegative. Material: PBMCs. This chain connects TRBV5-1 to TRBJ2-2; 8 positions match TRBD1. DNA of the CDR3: TGCGCCAGCAGCCCAGGGGGCGGGTTCACCGGGGAGCTGTTTTTT. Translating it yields CASSPGGGFTGELFF.